Following are 18 T cell receptor beta chains from one sample sequenced in a study of beta chain features in type 1 diabetes. The investigators reverse transcribed all of the isolated RNA, so they sequenced expressed TCRB transcripts. Here immunoSEQ multiplex PCR was the method, and the copy in TCRdb shows in-frame clones only, minus some. The table lists 200,000 to 250,000 clones, around 68% of them singletons, with about 0.05% in the top ten. Sequenced: naive CD4+ T cells from blood. The receptors stem from a young man in good health.

The chain couples TRBV10-3 to TRBJ1-2, with D uncertain. Trimming removed 8 bases at V and 7 bases at J, with 14 bases between. Germline V lookup: CDR1 ENHRY, CDR2 SYGVKD. This CDR3 region has 12 residues. CDR3 coding DNA: TGTGCCATCGCGCGTGGCCAGAGTGGCTACACCTTC. Protein: CAIARGQSGYTF.

The chain couples TRBV30 to TRBJ1-1; 9 bases map to TRBD1. This CDR3 has 13 amino acids. The V segment lost 3 bases and the J segment 1 base; nucleotides outside the gene matches: 0. Germline assignment: CDR1 GTSNPN and CDR2 SVGIG (reference sequence). CDR3 protein: CAWRGQGNTEAFF. The CDR3 nucleotides read TGTGCCTGGAGGGGACAGGGGAACACTGAAGCTTTCTTT. Together with reference TRBV30 and TRBJ1-1, the CDR3 gives the full variable domain: SQTIHQWPATLVQPVGSPLSLECTVEGTSNPNLYWYRQAAGRGLQLLFYSVGIGQISSEVPQNLSASRPQDRQFILSSKKLLLSDSGFYLCAWRGQGNTEAFFGQGTRLTVV.

V and J are TRBV30 and TRBJ2-7; weak D call: TRBD1 (6 bases). The ends were cut back, 8 bases at V and 1 base at J, with 15 bases in the middle. The CDR3 totals 13 residues. Per germline, CDR1 GTSNPN and CDR2 SVGIG (reference sequence). The CDR3 DNA reads as TGTGCCATACAGGGAATTGCGTCCTACGAGCAGTACTTC. It is translated as CAIQGIASYEQYF.

V and J are TRBV29-1 and TRBJ1-2; D not certain. V lost 5 bases, J lost 4 bases, and 17 bases lay in between. The CDR3 consists of 14 residues. Germline CDR1 SQVTM, CDR2 ANQGSEA. The CDR3 sequence is CSVTSRGSSYGYTF. CDR3 DNA: TGCAGCGTTACCAGTCGGGGTTCGAGCTATGGCTACACCTTC. Full variable domain (remainder filled in from reference TRBV29-1 and TRBJ1-2): SAVISQKPSRDICQRGTSLTIQCQVDSQVTMMFWYRQQPGQSLTLIATANQGSEATYESGFVIDKFPISRPNLTFSTLTVSNMSPEDSSIYLCSVTSRGSSYGYTFGSGTRLTVV.

This chain links TRBV18 with TRBJ2-1, with a weak D call TRBD2 (6 bases). The germline V and J ends were trimmed by 5 bases and 3 bases, with 17 bases remaining between them. Germline-derived CDR1 and CDR2 are KGHSH and LQKENI. This CDR3 spans 16 amino acids. Here the CDR3 reads CASSSGPLASYNEQFF. The CDR3 nucleotides are TGTGCCAGCTCATCCGGACCACTAGCTAGCTACAATGAGCAGTTCTTC.

This clone was observed a few times. The chain links TRBV4-3 to TRBJ2-5; a weak D match, TRBD1 (6 bases). V was cut by 3 bases and J by 3 bases, with 8 bases left in between. Germline CDR1 is LGHNA and CDR2 is YSLEER. This CDR3 contains 13 residues. CDR3 nucleotide sequence: TGCGCCAGCAGCCAGGGGGACAAAGAGACCCAGTACTTC. Translation gives CASSQGDKETQYF.

J is TRBJ1-6 and V is TRBV14, with 9 bases fitting TRBD1. The CDR3 is made up of 15 amino acids. After removal of 5 bases from V and 10 bases from J, the junction contained 9 bases not matched to a gene. Germline lookup yields CDR1 SGHDN and CDR2 FVKESK. CDR3 in amino acids: CASSLLGTGLSPLHF. The DNA for the CDR3 is TGTGCCAGCAGCTTACTAGGGACAGGGTTGTCACCCCTCCACTTT.

The chain employs TRBV25-1 and TRBJ2-3, with TRBD1 identical over 7 bases. This CDR3 is built from 15 residues. The germline V gene has CDR1 MGHDK and CDR2 SYGVNS. V shed 1 base, J shed 4 bases, and the junction held 5 bases outside the gene matches. CDR3 amino acids: CASSESGQGADTQYF. CDR3 DNA: TGTGCCAGCAGTGAATCGGGGCAGGGGGCAGATACGCAGTATTTT.

Points on this clone: This sample also contains other DNA sequences that code for the same CDR3. The CDR3: CSVENRLNTEAFF. For the CDR3, the DNA is TGCAGCGTTGAAAACAGATTGAACACTGAAGCTTTCTTT. J is TRBJ1-1 and V is TRBV29-1; no reliable D call. Between the trimmed V and J ends, which lost 2 bases and 0 bases, there was a span of 7 bases. Germline V gives CDR1 SQVTM, CDR2 ANQGSEA. This CDR3 region has 13 residues.

The chain is built from TRBV27 and TRBJ2-7; D gene unclear. The CDR3 contains 13 residues. V was cut by 2 bases and J by 1 base, with 6 bases left in between. Germline assignment: CDR1 MNHEY and CDR2 SMNVEV (reference sequence). The CDR3 protein is CASSLAQSYEQYF. Here the CDR3 DNA reads TGTGCCAGCAGTTTAGCTCAGTCCTACGAGCAGTACTTC.

V usage is TRBV7-9 and J usage is TRBJ2-1; no clear D. The CDR3 spans 11 residues. The V end lost 1 base, the J end lost 11 bases, and 6 bases lay between the germline ends. Germline loops: CDR1 SEHNR, CDR2 FQNEAQ (reference sequence). The CDR3 coding sequence is TGTGCCAGCAGCTTAGAACAAAAGCAGTTCTTC. It codes for CASSLEQKQFF.

V and J are TRBV18 and TRBJ2-5; no firm D call. V lost 6 bases to trimming and J lost 1 base, with 9 bases between them. This CDR3 has 13 amino acids. CDR1 and CDR2 from the germline V gene are KGHSH and LQKENI. The CDR3 bases are TGTGCCAGCTCGCTCTCGGGCCAAGAGACCCAGTACTTC. This codes for CASSLSGQETQYF.

This clone was found once. CDR3 residues: CATSASNTGELFF. As DNA, the CDR3 is TGTGCCACTTCGGCTTCGAACACCGGGGAGCTGTTTTTT. The rearrangement joins TRBV2 to TRBJ2-2; no reliable D call. There are 13 residues in the CDR3. CDR1 and CDR2 from the germline V gene are SNHLY and FYNNEI. The ends were cut back, 10 bases at V and 0 bases at J, with 9 bases in the middle.

The rearrangement uses TRBV7-9 and TRBJ2-7, with 9 nucleotides matching TRBD2. V trimming: 5 bases; J trimming: 5 bases; junction bases outside the gene matches: 4. The CDR3 has 13 amino acids. CDR1 and CDR2 (germline): SEHNR, FQNEAQ (reference sequence). The CDR3 reads CASSPRTSDEQYF. The CDR3 nucleotides read TGTGCCAGCAGCCCGCGGACTAGCGACGAGCAGTACTTC.

The chain uses TRBV5-4 and TRBJ2-1, with 8 bases lining up with TRBD2. The V gene end was trimmed by 3 bases and the J gene end by 8 bases; junction bases not matched to a gene: 10. The CDR3 spans 15 residues. Germline-derived CDR1 and CDR2 are SGHNT and YYREEE (reference sequence). The CDR3 protein is CASSSRNGRDDEQFF. Here the CDR3 DNA reads TGTGCCAGCAGCTCTCGGAACGGGAGGGACGATGAGCAGTTCTTC.

This chain joins TRBV29-1 and TRBJ2-3, with D perhaps matching TRBD2 (6 bases). Germline lookup yields CDR1 SQVTM and CDR2 ANQGSEA. Trimming took off 7 bases at V and 11 bases at J, with 16 bases between the two ends. The CDR3 runs to 11 residues. DNA for the CDR3: TGCAGCGCGAGGGACGACGGGGGGCAGTATTTT. Protein: CSARDDGGQYF.

V and J are TRBV7-9 and TRBJ2-4, with TRBD1 matching 7 bases. Trimming removed 0 bases from V and 5 bases from J; junction bases left unmatched: 7. The CDR3 has 16 residues. The germline V gene encodes CDR1 SEHNR and CDR2 FQNEAQ (reference sequence). CDR3 bases: TGTGCCAGCAGCTTAGCCCAAGGGACAGATGAAAACATTCAGTACTTC. It specifies CASSLAQGTDENIQYF.

The V call is TRBV10-3, the J call TRBJ1-1; 9 nucleotides match TRBD1. The ends lost 6 bases at V and 4 bases at J; junction bases unmatched: 6. The V gene's germline CDR1 is ENHRY and CDR2 SYGVKD. The CDR3 spans 14 residues. CDR3 in DNA: TGTGCCATCAGAGAGGGGACAGGGCGCACTGAAGCTTTCTTT. It encodes CAIREGTGRTEAFF.